The 13 T cell receptor beta chains in this list originate from one sample, sequenced in a study of blood T cell repertoires in COVID-19. TCRdb's copy holds only in-frame clones and misses some; the assay was immunoSEQ multiplex PCR. Seen here are around 170,000 clones, roughly 86% observed once, and the top ten hold 2.9%. The source material was peripheral blood. These receptors were collected from a woman in her 30s with active or convalescent COVID-19.

V usage is TRBV28 and J usage is TRBJ1-1; maybe TRBD1 (6 bases). The CDR3 is 12 amino acids. CDR1 MDHEN and CDR2 SYDVKM come from the germline V gene. V shed 6 bases and J shed 1 base, with 6 bases lying between them. The CDR3 sequence is CASRGQNTEAFF. The CDR3 nucleotides read TGTGCCAGCAGGGGACAGAACACTGAAGCTTTCTTT. The variable domain in full, with the rest retrieved from reference TRBV28 and TRBJ1-1, is DVKVTQSSRYLVKRTGEKVFLECVQDMDHENMFWYRQDPGLGLRLIYFSYDVKMKEKGDIPEGYSVSREKKERFSLILESASTNQTSMYLCASRGQNTEAFFGQGTRLTVV.

J is TRBJ1-2 and V is TRBV30, with TRBD1 matching over 7 bases. The CDR3 is 12 amino acids. The junction had 0 bases not matched to a gene; V was cut back by 4 bases and J by 1 base. Per germline, CDR1 GTSNPN and CDR2 SVGIG (reference sequence). The CDR3 DNA reads as TGTGCCTGGACAGGGGGTAACTATGGCTACACCTTC. Translating gives CAWTGGNYGYTF.

This clone has a single count. The CDR3 DNA reads as TGTGCCAGCTCGCGTGGGGGGGCAGGAAACACCATATATTTT. Its translation is CASSRGGAGNTIYF. This chain links TRBV3-1 (or the pseudogene TRBV3-2) with TRBJ1-3; possibly TRBD1 for D (6 bases). Germline assignment: CDR1 LGHDT and CDR2 YNNKEL (reference sequence). Trimming removed 8 bases at V and 4 bases at J, with 15 bases between. The CDR3 extends over 14 amino acids.

The chain has TRBV27 and TRBJ2-1; 8 nucleotides align to TRBD1. Germline trimming cut 7 bases from V and 6 bases from J; bases unmatched to any gene: 29. Germline V CDR1 and CDR2: MNHEY, SMNVEV (reference sequence). This CDR3 comprises 21 residues. The CDR3 spells CASTSFSGTGVYRDRSNEQFF. Here the CDR3 DNA reads TGTGCCAGCACCTCCTTTTCCGGGACAGGCGTATACCGGGACCGATCCAATGAGCAGTTCTTC.

The gene calls are TRBV10-3 and TRBJ2-3; the match to TRBD1 covers 10 bases. With V trimmed by 10 bases and J by 4 bases, 8 bases remained unmatched. Germline lookup yields CDR1 ENHRY and CDR2 SYGVKD. The CDR3 spans 14 residues. The CDR3 here is CATSRDRGADTQYF. CDR3 sequence (DNA): TGTGCCACGTCTCGGGACAGGGGCGCAGATACGCAGTATTTT.

This clone appeared once. The chain is built from TRBV25-1 and TRBJ1-2, with 8 nucleotides matching TRBD1. The CDR3 consists of 16 residues. CDR1 and CDR2 from the germline V gene are MGHDK and SYGVNS. The ends lost 1 base at V and 7 bases at J; junction bases unmatched: 11. This CDR3 is CASSEFGSRGRFGYTF. In DNA, the CDR3 is TGTGCCAGCAGTGAATTCGGGAGCAGGGGGCGATTTGGCTACACCTTC.

The rearrangement links TRBV5-1 to TRBJ2-2; TRBD2 matches 8 bases. Germline lookup yields CDR1 SGHRS and CDR2 YFSETQ. The CDR3 covers 16 residues. The junction had 5 bases not matched to a gene; V was cut back by 2 bases and J by 2 bases. CDR3 amino acids: CASSFLSGGNTGELFF. The CDR3 coding sequence is TGCGCCAGCAGCTTTTTAAGCGGGGGAAACACCGGGGAGCTGTTTTTT. Complete variable domain (other parts from reference TRBV5-1 and TRBJ2-2): KAGVTQTPRYLIKTRGQQVTLSCSPISGHRSVSWYQQTPGQGLQFLFEYFSETQRNKGNFPGRFSGRQFSNSRSEMNVSTLELGDSALYLCASSFLSGGNTGELFFGEGSRLTVL.

This clone was observed a single time. The V gene is TRBV12-3 or TRBV12-4, the J gene TRBJ1-1; 9 nucleotides line up with TRBD1. After removal of 6 bases from V and 7 bases from J, the junction contained 6 bases not matched to a gene. The CDR3 runs 13 residues. DNA of the CDR3: TGTGCCAGCAGCTACAGGGGGCAAATTGAAGCTTTCTTT. Its translation is CASSYRGQIEAFF.

V is TRBV14 and J is TRBJ2-5; 8 bases map to TRBD1. CDR1 is SGHDN and CDR2 is FVKESK in the germline V gene. The CDR3 covers 18 residues. V lost 0 bases and J lost 7; bases outside the gene matches: 16. In DNA, the CDR3 is TGTGCCAGCAGCCAAGATGCGGCAGGGGGCCTTACAAGCGTGACCCAGTACTTC. It is translated as CASSQDAAGGLTSVTQYF.

The chain employs TRBV18 and TRBJ2-7, with 9 bases fitting TRBD2. J was trimmed by 4 bases and V by 3 bases; bases with no gene match: 7. CDR1 and CDR2 (germline): KGHSH, LQKENI. The CDR3 runs to 15 residues. The CDR3 nucleotides read TGTGCCAGCTCACCCCCTAATAGCGGGAGTTACGAGCAGTACTTC. This codes for CASSPPNSGSYEQYF.

CDR3 sequence: CASRGTGDNAYNEQFF. CDR3 nucleotides: TGTGCCAGCCGAGGGACAGGGGACAATGCCTACAATGAGCAGTTCTTC. This chain links TRBV18 with TRBJ2-1, with TRBD1 matching over 10 bases. V lost 8 bases and J lost 2; bases outside the gene matches: 9. CDR1 and CDR2 from the germline V gene are KGHSH and LQKENI. The CDR3 contains 16 residues.

V gene TRBV11-2 combines with J gene TRBJ1-2; 7 bases fit TRBD1. The CDR3 runs to 13 residues. Germline CDR1 is SGHAT and CDR2 is FQNNGV. The V and J ends lost 5 bases and 2 bases, in that order; junction bases with no gene match: 2. CDR3 region: CASSPDRNYGYTF. The CDR3 bases are TGTGCCAGCAGCCCGGACAGGAACTATGGCTACACCTTC.

J is TRBJ1-2 and V is TRBV10-2, with D tentatively TRBD1 (6 bases). The CDR3 extends over 14 amino acids. V was cut by 5 bases and J by 1 base, with 11 bases left in between. CDR1 is WSHSY and CDR2 is SAAADI in the germline V gene. The DNA of the CDR3 is TGCGCCAGCAGTCAGGGGATTCTTAACTATGGCTACACCTTC. Protein product: CASSQGILNYGYTF.